The rows below give T cell receptor beta chains drawn from one sample of a study of blood T cell repertoires in COVID-19. TCRdb keeps only in-frame clones here, not all; method: immunoSEQ multiplex PCR. The sample shows 200,000 to 250,000 clones, under 90% of them seen only once. Sequenced input: peripheral blood. The source is a man aged 30-40 years with active or convalescent COVID-19. CDR3s include the opening cysteine and the closing phenylalanine or tryptophan. D genes are given only for firm matches. Clone size is not always given. Where it is, it says once, few, many or a class for expanded clones.

j_call | clone_size | v_call | d_call | cdr3_aa | cdr3_nt
TRBJ1-6 | once | TRBV2 | . | CASSQGTNSPLHF | TGTGCCAGCAGCCAGGGGACCAATTCACCCCTCCACTTT
TRBJ1-1 | once | TRBV6-2/TRBV6-3 | TRBD1 | CASSFDMGQGFGNTEAFF | TGTGCCAGCAGTTTCGATATGGGACAGGGGTTTGGGAACACTGAAGCTTTCTTT
TRBJ2-1 | . | TRBV5-4 | . | CASSLVLASYNEQFF | TGTGCCAGCAGCTTGGTTCTAGCCTCCTACAATGAGCAGTTCTTC
TRBJ1-5 | . | TRBV28 | . | CASSEAIGSNQPQHF | TGTGCCAGCAGTGAGGCAATCGGGAGCAATCAGCCCCAGCATTTT
TRBJ1-5 | . | TRBV28 | . | CASRASQPQHF | TGTGCCAGCAGGGCTAGTCAGCCCCAGCATTTT
TRBJ2-1 | . | TRBV7-9 | . | CASSLSLNANEQFF | TGTGCCAGCAGCCTCTCCCTAAATGCCAATGAGCAGTTCTTC
TRBJ2-5 | . | TRBV3-1/TRBV3-2 | TRBD2 | CASSQEIRLAGASETQYF | TGTGCCAGCAGCCAAGAGATACGGCTAGCGGGAGCATCGGAGACCCAGTACTTC
TRBJ1-1 | . | TRBV21-1 | . | CASSNPGGGRNTEAFF | TGTGCCAGCAGCAACCCGGGAGGGGGGCGGAACACTGAAGCTTTCTTT
TRBJ1-5 | once | TRBV2 | . | CASTGGPGTKNQPQHF | TGTGCCAGCACGGGGGGCCCCGGGACAAAAAATCAGCCCCAGCATTTT
TRBJ1-5 | . | TRBV19 | . | CASSIGHPDQPQHF | TGTGCCAGTAGTATAGGACACCCCGATCAGCCCCAGCATTTT
TRBJ2-7 | . | TRBV7-9 | . | CASSRLGGGYEQYF | TGTGCCAGCAGCCGGCTCGGGGGTGGCTACGAGCAGTACTTC
TRBJ1-4 | . | TRBV28 | . | CASRTRGMREKLFF | TGTGCCAGCAGGACCCGGGGGATGCGGGAAAAACTGTTTTTT
TRBJ1-3 | . | TRBV20-1 | TRBD1 | CSASQGAGNTIYF | TGCAGTGCTAGTCAGGGGGCTGGAAACACCATATATTTT
TRBJ1-6 | . | TRBV29-1 | . | CSVAPDSNSPLHF | TGCAGCGTCGCTCCGGACAGTAATTCACCCCTCCACTTT
TRBJ2-7 | . | TRBV10-3 | . | CAISGDQGNYEQYF | TGTGCCATCAGTGGGGACCAGGGGAACTACGAGCAGTACTTC
TRBJ1-3 | . | TRBV30 | . | CAGGSGTPPGNTIYF | TGTGCCGGGGGGAGCGGAACTCCACCTGGAAACACCATATATTTT
TRBJ2-3 | . | TRBV5-1 | TRBD1 | CASSRSGTGIASGTQYF | TGCGCCAGCAGTCGTTCCGGGACAGGGATTGCGTCAGGTACGCAGTATTTT
TRBJ1-1 | . | TRBV6-5 | . | CASTRPGRGFTEAFF | TGTGCCAGCACTCGACCGGGTAGGGGCTTCACTGAAGCTTTCTTT
TRBJ1-1 | . | TRBV2 | . | CASGETVLGTEAFF | TGTGCCAGTGGGGAGACGGTCCTGGGTACTGAAGCTTTCTTT
TRBJ2-1 | . | TRBV2 | . | CASSPGYNEQFF | TGTGCCAGCAGCCCGGGATACAATGAGCAGTTCTTC
TRBJ1-2 | . | TRBV5-1 | . | CATRADVRNYGYTF | TGCGCCACCAGAGCGGATGTTAGGAACTATGGCTACACCTTC
TRBJ2-5 | . | TRBV7-7 | . | CASSLAGFQETQYF | TGTGCCAGCAGCTTAGCCGGGTTCCAAGAGACCCAGTACTTC
TRBJ2-2 | . | TRBV6-4 | . | CASSVGAGPANTGELFF | TGTGCCAGCAGTGTTGGTGCGGGTCCCGCGAACACCGGGGAGCTGTTTTTT
TRBJ2-7 | . | TRBV7-2 | TRBD2 | CASSLYGTSGSYEQYF | TGTGCCAGCAGCCTTTACGGGACTAGCGGTTCCTACGAGCAGTACTTC
TRBJ2-2 | . | TRBV28 | TRBD1 | CASSYSGGGTGELFF | TGTGCCAGCAGTTATTCAGGGGGCGGCACCGGGGAGCTGTTTTTT
TRBJ1-1 | . | TRBV9 | . | CASSPGGGFATEAFF | TGTGCCAGCAGCCCTGGGGGGGGCTTCGCCACTGAAGCTTTCTTT
TRBJ2-1 | . | TRBV7-3 | . | CASSLSSGGYNEQFF | TGTGCCAGCAGCTTAAGTTCTGGGGGGTACAATGAGCAGTTCTTC
TRBJ2-1 | few | TRBV7-9 | . | CASSLRRSSSYNEQFF | TGTGCCAGCAGCTTAAGGAGATCGAGCTCCTACAATGAGCAGTTCTTC
TRBJ1-1 | . | TRBV18 | TRBD1 | CASSPTGQGGTEAFF | TGTGCCAGCTCACCCACGGGACAGGGAGGTACTGAAGCTTTCTTT
TRBJ1-6 | . | TRBV7-2 | TRBD1 | CASSLRDRVSPLHF | TGTGCCAGCAGCCTCCGGGACAGGGTTTCACCCCTCCACTTT
TRBJ2-7 | . | TRBV2 | . | CASSEGPRLAQYF | TGTGCCAGCAGTGAGGGGCCTAGGTTGGCGCAGTACTTC
TRBJ2-7 | . | TRBV28 | TRBD2 | CASSLIRLAHEQYF | TGTGCCAGCAGTTTAATAAGACTAGCCCACGAGCAGTACTTC
TRBJ2-7 | . | TRBV2 | TRBD1 | CAITAPYPRGQVISSYEQYF | TGTGCCATCACAGCACCGTACCCGCGGGGACAGGTCATTAGCTCCTACGAGCAGTACTTC
TRBJ1-4 | . | TRBV15 | . | CATSRGVTATNEKLFF | TGTGCCACCAGCAGAGGGGTAACAGCAACTAATGAAAAACTGTTTTTT
TRBJ1-1 | . | TRBV9 | . | CASSITGMNTEAFF | TGTGCCAGCAGCATAACAGGGATGAACACTGAAGCTTTCTTT
TRBJ2-1 | . | TRBV20-1 | . | CSARVYNEQFF | TGCAGTGCTAGAGTATACAATGAGCAGTTCTTC
TRBJ1-5 | . | TRBV27 | . | CASSPGTYQPQHF | TGTGCCAGCAGTCCAGGGACATATCAGCCCCAGCATTTT
TRBJ2-1 | . | TRBV3-1/TRBV3-2 | . | CASSQGRVQFF | TGTGCCAGCAGCCAAGGTCGAGTGCAGTTCTTC
TRBJ1-5 | . | TRBV28 | . | CASSLIGRFRNQPQHF | TGTGCCAGCAGTTTAATAGGGAGGTTTCGAAATCAGCCCCAGCATTTT
TRBJ1-2 | few | TRBV7-2 | . | CASSLGAGDILYGYTF | TGTGCCAGCAGCTTAGGGGCAGGGGACATACTTTATGGCTACACCTTC
TRBJ2-7 | . | TRBV27 | TRBD2 | CASSFGTSGIYEQYF | TGTGCCAGCAGTTTCGGGACTAGCGGAATCTACGAGCAGTACTTC
TRBJ1-2 | . | TRBV5-6 | . | CASSLVRGGKNYGYTF | TGTGCCAGCAGCTTGGTTCGTGGGGGGAAGAACTATGGCTACACCTTC
TRBJ2-1 | few | TRBV7-9 | TRBD2 | CASSSGIAGGPRGNEQFF | TGTGCCAGCAGCTCCGGGATAGCGGGGGGCCCCCGGGGCAATGAGCAGTTCTTC
TRBJ2-2 | . | TRBV7-3 | TRBD2 | CASSLRTSGSSAYGELFF | TGTGCCAGCAGCTTAAGGACTAGCGGGAGTAGCGCGTACGGGGAGCTGTTTTTT
TRBJ2-3 | . | TRBV5-8 | . | CASSLQGRQSDTQYF | TGTGCCAGCAGCTTGCAGGGGCGGCAGTCAGATACGCAGTATTTT
TRBJ1-2 | . | TRBV6-5 | TRBD1 | CASSYTGTANYGYTF | TGTGCCAGCAGTTACACCGGGACAGCTAACTATGGCTACACCTTC
TRBJ2-3 | . | TRBV5-4 | . | CASSLVPDTQYF | TGTGCCAGCAGCTTGGTTCCGGATACGCAGTATTTT